The T cell receptor (beta chain) described here comes from a study of OX40 agonist ivuxolimab in advanced cancers. Overall study: Patients got intravenous ivuxolimab at 0.01 to 10 mg/kg every 2 weeks. A male proportion of 82.7% was recorded, with mean age roughly 62 years and range about 20 to 90. General study findings and limits: Both blood CD4+ and CD8+ T cells showed clonal growth by week 6 at 0.1 to 3.0 mg/kg. Among the least clonally expanded were partial responders at 0.1-3.0 mg/kg.

For this clone: The antigen remains undetermined.

CDR3 length: 13 residues. The germline V and J ends were trimmed by 5 bases and 9 bases, with 14 bases remaining between them. Germline assignment: CDR1 MNHEY and CDR2 SMNVEV (reference sequence). Produced via immunoSEQ multiplex PCR; TCRdb's table is partial and in-frame only. Of roughly 80,000 clones in the sample, roughly 84% are singletons; the top ten hold roughly 7.1%. The origin of this receptor is an adult with an advanced solid tumor such as melanoma, head and neck, liver or kidney cancer. The chain couples TRBV27 to TRBJ2-1; D may be TRBD2 (5 bases). This specimen was CD4+ or CD8+ T cells sorted from blood, taken in a trial of the OX40 agonist ivuxolimab. The CDR3 loop reads CASSRGLGGEQFF. In nucleotides, the CDR3 is TGTGCCAGCAGTCGGGGATTGGGTGGTGAGCAGTTCTTC.